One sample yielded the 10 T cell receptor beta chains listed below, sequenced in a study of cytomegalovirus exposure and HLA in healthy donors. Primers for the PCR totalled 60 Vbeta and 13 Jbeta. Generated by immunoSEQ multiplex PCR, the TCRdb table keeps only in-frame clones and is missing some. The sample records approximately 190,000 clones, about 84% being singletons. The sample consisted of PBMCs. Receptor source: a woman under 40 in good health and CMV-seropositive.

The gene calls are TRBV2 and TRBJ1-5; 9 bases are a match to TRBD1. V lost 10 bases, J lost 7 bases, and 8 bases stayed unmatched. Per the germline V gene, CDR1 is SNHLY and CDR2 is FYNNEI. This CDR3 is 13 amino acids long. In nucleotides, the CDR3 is TGTGCCACTTCGACAGGGGGGAGCCAGCCCCAGCATTTT. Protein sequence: CATSTGGSQPQHF.

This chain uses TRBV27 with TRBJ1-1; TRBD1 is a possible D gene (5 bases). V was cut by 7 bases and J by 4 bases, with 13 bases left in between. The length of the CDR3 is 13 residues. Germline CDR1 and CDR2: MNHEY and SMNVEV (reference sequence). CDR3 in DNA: TGTGCCAGCACTAGGGCGGGGGGCACTGAAGCTTTCTTT. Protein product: CASTRAGGTEAFF.

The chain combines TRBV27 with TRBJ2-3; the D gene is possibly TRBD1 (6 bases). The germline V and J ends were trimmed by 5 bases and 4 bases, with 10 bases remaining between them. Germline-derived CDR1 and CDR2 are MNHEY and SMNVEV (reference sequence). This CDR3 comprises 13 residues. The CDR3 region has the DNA TGTGCCAGCAGTCACAGGGTAGCAGATACGCAGTATTTT. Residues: CASSHRVADTQYF.

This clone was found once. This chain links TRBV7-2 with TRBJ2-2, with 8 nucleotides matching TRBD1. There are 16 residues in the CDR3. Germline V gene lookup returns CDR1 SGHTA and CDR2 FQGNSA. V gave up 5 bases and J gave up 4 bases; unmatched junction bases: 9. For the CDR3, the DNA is TGTGCCAGCAGCCCCGCCGGACAGGGATCCACCGGGGAGCTGTTTTTT. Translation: CASSPAGQGSTGELFF.

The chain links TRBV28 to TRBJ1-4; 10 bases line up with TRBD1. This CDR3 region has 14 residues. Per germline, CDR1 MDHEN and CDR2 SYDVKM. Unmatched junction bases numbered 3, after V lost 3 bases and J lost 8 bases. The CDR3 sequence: CASSFGTGDEKLFF. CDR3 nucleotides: TGTGCCAGCAGTTTTGGGACAGGGGACGAAAAACTGTTTTTT.

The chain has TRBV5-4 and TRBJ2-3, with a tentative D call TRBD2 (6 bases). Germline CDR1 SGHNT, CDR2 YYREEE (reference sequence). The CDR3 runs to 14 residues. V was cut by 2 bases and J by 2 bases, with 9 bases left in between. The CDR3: CASSLPGVTDTQYF. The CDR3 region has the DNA TGTGCCAGCAGCTTACCGGGAGTCACAGATACGCAGTATTTT.

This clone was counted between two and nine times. The DNA for the CDR3 is TGTGCCAGCAGCTTGGATGTAATGAGCACTGAAGCTTTCTTT. This encodes CASSLDVMSTEAFF. This chain links TRBV5-4 with TRBJ1-1; D unclear. Trimming removed 0 bases at V and 4 bases at J, with 10 bases between. The CDR3 extends over 14 amino acids. Germline V gives CDR1 SGHNT, CDR2 YYREEE (reference sequence).

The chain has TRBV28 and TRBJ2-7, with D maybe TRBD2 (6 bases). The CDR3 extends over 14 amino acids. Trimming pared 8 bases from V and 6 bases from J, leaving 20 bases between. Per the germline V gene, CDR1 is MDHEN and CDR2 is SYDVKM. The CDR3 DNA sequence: TGTGCCAGCCGTCCCGGAGGGGCCAGAAGCGAGCAGTACTTC. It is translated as CASRPGGARSEQYF.

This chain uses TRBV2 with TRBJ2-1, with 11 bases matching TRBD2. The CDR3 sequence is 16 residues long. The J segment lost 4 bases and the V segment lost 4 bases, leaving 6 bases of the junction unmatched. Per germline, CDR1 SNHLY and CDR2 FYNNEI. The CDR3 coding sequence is TGTGCCAGCAGTGCGCCCGGGACTAGCGGATACAATGAGCAGTTCTTC. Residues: CASSAPGTSGYNEQFF.

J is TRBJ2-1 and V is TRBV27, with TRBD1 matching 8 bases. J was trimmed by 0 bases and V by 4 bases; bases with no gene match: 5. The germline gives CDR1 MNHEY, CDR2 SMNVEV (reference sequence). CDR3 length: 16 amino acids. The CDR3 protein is CASSSWTGSSYNEQFF. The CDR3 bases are TGTGCCAGCAGTTCCTGGACAGGGAGCTCCTACAATGAGCAGTTCTTC.